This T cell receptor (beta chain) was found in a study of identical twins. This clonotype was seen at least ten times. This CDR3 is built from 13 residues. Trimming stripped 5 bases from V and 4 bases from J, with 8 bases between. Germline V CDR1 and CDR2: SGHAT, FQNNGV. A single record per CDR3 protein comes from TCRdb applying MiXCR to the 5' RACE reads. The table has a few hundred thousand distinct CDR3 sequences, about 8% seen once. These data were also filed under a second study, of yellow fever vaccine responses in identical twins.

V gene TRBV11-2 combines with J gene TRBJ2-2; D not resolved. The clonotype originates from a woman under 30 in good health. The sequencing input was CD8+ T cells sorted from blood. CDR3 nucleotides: TGTGCCAGCAGCAGTCTTACCACCGGGGAGCTGTTTTTT. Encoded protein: CASSSLTTGELFF.